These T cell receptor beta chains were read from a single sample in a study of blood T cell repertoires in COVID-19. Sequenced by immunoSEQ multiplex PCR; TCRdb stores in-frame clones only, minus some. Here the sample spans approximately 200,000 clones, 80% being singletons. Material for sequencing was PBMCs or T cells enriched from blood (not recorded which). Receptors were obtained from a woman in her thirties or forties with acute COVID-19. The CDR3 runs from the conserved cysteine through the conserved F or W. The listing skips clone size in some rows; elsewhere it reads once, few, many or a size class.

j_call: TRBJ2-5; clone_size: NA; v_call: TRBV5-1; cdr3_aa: CASSLGGLETQYF
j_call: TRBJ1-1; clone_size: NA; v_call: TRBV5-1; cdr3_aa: CASSLGATGGHTEAFF
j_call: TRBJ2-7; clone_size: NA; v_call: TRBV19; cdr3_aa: CASSIYRGTYEQYF
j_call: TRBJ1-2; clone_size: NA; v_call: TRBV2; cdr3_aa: CASGTGGRLVGGYTF
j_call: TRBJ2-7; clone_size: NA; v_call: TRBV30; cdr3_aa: CAWSPERLTGPYF
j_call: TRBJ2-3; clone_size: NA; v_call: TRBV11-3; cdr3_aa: CASSSGLRPHSTDTQYF
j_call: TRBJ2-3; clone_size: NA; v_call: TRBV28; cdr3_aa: CASSSPLIVGGGSRDTQYF
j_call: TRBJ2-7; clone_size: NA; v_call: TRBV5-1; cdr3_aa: CASSLGSGGARDEQYF
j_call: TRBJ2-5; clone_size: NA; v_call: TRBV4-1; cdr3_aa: CASSQRFGQGETQYF
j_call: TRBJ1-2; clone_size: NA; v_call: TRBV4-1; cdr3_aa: CASSHLLSGQGLYGYTF
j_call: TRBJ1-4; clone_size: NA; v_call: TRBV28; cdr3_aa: CASSIRPEGKLFF
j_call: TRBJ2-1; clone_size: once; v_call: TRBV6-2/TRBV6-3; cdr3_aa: CASSSLGGEQFF
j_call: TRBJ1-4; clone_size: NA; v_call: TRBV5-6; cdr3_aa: CASSLGQGWEKLFF
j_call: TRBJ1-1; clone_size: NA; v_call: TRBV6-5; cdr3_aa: CASRPGLRNTEAFF
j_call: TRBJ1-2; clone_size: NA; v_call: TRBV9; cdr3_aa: CASSVGEGGVGYTF
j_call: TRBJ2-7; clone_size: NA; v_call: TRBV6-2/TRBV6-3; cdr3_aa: CASSKGWTGQGASNLYEQYF
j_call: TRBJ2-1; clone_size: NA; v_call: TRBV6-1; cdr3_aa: CASSDPTGGNEQFF